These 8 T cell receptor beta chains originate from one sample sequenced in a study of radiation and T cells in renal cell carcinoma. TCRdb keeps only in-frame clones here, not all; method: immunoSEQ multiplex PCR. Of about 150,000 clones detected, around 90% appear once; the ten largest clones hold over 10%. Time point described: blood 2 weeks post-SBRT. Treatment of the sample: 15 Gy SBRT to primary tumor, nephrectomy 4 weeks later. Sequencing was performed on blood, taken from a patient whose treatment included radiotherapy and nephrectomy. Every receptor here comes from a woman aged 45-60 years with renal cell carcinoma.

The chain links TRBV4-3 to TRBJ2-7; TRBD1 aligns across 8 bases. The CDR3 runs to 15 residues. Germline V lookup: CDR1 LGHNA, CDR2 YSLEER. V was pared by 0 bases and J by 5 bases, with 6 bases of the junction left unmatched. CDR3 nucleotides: TGCGCCAGCAGCCAAGATCGCAGGGGGCTCGACGAGCAGTACTTC. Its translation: CASSQDRRGLDEQYF.

The CDR3 DNA follows: TGCGCCAGCAGCCAAGAGGCAGGGGCCCCTTACAATGAGCAGTTCTTC. Its protein product is CASSQEAGAPYNEQFF. The genes are TRBV4-3 and TRBJ2-1, with D perhaps TRBD1 (6 bases). The CDR3 is 16 amino acids. Germline assignment: CDR1 LGHNA and CDR2 YSLEER. V shed 0 bases and J shed 4 bases, with 13 bases lying between them.

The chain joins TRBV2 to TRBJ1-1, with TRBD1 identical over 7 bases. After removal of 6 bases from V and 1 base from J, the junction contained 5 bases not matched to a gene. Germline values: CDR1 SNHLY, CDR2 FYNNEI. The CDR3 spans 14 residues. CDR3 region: CASRLDRQNTEAFF. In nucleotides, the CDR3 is TGTGCCAGCAGGCTGGACAGGCAGAACACTGAAGCTTTCTTT.

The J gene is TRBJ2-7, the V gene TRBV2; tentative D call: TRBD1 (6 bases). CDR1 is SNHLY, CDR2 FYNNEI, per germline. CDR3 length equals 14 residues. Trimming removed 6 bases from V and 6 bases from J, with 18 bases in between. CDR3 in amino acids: CASRMNGLGGEQYF. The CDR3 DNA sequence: TGTGCCAGCAGAATGAATGGATTAGGGGGCGAGCAGTACTTC.

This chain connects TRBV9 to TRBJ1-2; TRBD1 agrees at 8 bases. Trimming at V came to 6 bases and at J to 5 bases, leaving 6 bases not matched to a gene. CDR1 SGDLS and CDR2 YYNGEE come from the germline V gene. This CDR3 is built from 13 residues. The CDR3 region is CASTPTGGYGYTF. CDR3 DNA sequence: TGTGCCAGCACCCCAACAGGGGGTTATGGCTACACCTTC.

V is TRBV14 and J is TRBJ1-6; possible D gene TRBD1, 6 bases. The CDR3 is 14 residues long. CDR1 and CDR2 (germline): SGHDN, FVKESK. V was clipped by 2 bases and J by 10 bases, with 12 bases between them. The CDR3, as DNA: TGTGCCAGCAGCCAATGGACCCAGGGGTCACCCCTCCACTTT. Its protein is CASSQWTQGSPLHF.

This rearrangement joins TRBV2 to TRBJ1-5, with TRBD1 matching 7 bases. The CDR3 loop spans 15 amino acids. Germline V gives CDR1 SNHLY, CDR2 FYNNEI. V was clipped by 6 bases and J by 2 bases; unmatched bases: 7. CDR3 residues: CASRKGAVGNQPQHF. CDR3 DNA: TGTGCCAGCAGGAAGGGGGCTGTGGGCAATCAGCCCCAGCATTTT. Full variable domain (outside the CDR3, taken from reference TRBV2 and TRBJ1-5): EPEVTQTPSHQVTQMGQEVILRCVPISNHLYFYWYRQILGQKVEFLVSFYNNEISEKSEIFDDQFSVERPDGSNFTLKIRSTKLEDSAMYFCASRKGAVGNQPQHFGDGTRLSIL.

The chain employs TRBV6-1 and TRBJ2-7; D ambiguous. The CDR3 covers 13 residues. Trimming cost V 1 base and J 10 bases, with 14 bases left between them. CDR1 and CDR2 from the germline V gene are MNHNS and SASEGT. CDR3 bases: TGTGCCAGCAGTGAAGGCTACCCGGCTACTCAGTACTTC. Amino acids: CASSEGYPATQYF.